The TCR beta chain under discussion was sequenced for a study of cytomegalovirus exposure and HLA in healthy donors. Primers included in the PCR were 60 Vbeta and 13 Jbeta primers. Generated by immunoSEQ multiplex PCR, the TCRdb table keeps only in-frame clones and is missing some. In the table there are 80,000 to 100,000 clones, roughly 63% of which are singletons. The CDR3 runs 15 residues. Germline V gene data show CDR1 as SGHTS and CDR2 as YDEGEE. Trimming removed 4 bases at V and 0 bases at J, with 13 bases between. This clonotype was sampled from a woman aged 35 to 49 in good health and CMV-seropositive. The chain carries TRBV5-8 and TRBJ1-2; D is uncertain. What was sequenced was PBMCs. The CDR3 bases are TGTGCCAGCAGCGTAGCGGACGGAGCTAACTATGGCTACACCTTC. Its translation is CASSVADGANYGYTF.